The 16 T cell receptor beta chains given below trace back to one sample, sequenced in a study of T cell responses to AZD1222 COVID-19 vaccine. TCRdb's copy holds only in-frame clones and misses some; the assay was immunoSEQ multiplex PCR. The sample records about 150,000 clones, about nine tenths being singletons. The sequencing here drew on peripheral blood, taken on day 0 of AZD1222 vaccination. These receptors came from an adult in good health.

The CDR3 DNA sequence: TGTGCCAGCAGTGAAAGGGCGGGGACTAGCACAGATACGCAGTATTTT. Translated: CASSERAGTSTDTQYF. The chain links TRBV2 to TRBJ2-3; a possible D gene is TRBD2 (6 bases). CDR1 and CDR2 from the germline V gene are SNHLY and FYNNEI. Trimming pared 2 bases from V and 0 bases from J, leaving 12 bases between. The CDR3 length is 16 residues.

This rearrangement joins TRBV12-3 or TRBV12-4 to TRBJ2-5; D remains unclear. V lost 3 bases and J 4 bases, leaving 9 bases between the germline ends. There are 13 residues in the CDR3. The CDR3: CASSFRQRETQYF. As DNA, the CDR3 is TGTGCCAGCAGTTTTCGACAACGAGAGACCCAGTACTTC.

The J gene is TRBJ2-2, the V gene TRBV19; either TRBD1 or TRBD2 may fit D (6 bases each). Germline values: CDR1 LNHDA, CDR2 SQIVND (reference sequence). The length of the CDR3 is 13 residues. V lost 10 bases and J lost 2, with 11 bases in between. The CDR3 sequence is CATWGANTGELFF. CDR3 sequence (DNA): TGTGCCACCTGGGGGGCAAACACCGGGGAGCTGTTTTTT.

The V gene is TRBV4-3, the J gene TRBJ2-7; 12 bases agree with TRBD2. The V and J ends lost 4 bases and 1 base, in that order; junction bases with no gene match: 5. The CDR3 has 16 amino acids. Per germline, CDR1 LGHNA and CDR2 YSLEER. DNA for the CDR3: TGCGCCAGCAGCCCATCGACTAGCGGGGGATCCTACGAGCAGTACTTC. It specifies CASSPSTSGGSYEQYF.

The chain is built from TRBV4-1 and TRBJ2-5; D perhaps matches TRBD2 (5 bases). The CDR3 covers 13 residues. Trimming stripped 4 bases from V and 5 bases from J, with 11 bases between. Looked up from germline, CDR1 is MGHRA and CDR2 is YSYEKL. The DNA of the CDR3 is TGCGCCAGCAGCCCCCGCCCGGGGGAGACCCAGTACTTC. Protein: CASSPRPGETQYF.

The V call is TRBV5-1, the J call TRBJ2-7; D gene ambiguous. Germline loops: CDR1 SGHRS, CDR2 YFSETQ. V dropped 5 bases and J dropped 3 bases, with 9 bases sitting between them. This CDR3 has 12 amino acids. The CDR3 protein is CASSKDYYEQYF. CDR3 bases: TGCGCCAGCAGTAAAGATTACTACGAGCAGTACTTC.

The rearrangement joins TRBV29-1 to TRBJ2-3; D is uncertain. The CDR3 covers 14 residues. V was cut by 6 bases and J by 5 bases, with 18 bases left in between. Looked up from germline, CDR1 is SQVTM and CDR2 is ANQGSEA. The DNA of the CDR3 is TGCAGCGTCCGATCCGGTTCCGGCAGAGATACGCAGTATTTT. It encodes CSVRSGSGRDTQYF.

The chain joins TRBV13 to TRBJ2-3; 13 bases agree with TRBD2. V was clipped by 5 bases and J by 8 bases; unmatched bases: 13. Germline values: CDR1 PRHDT, CDR2 FYEKMQ (reference sequence). The CDR3 extends over 17 amino acids. DNA for the CDR3: TGTGCCAGCAGCCCCGCCCGGACTAGCGGGGGCCCCGGTACGCAGTATTTT. It is translated as CASSPARTSGGPGTQYF.

The table lists this clone with a count of one. The chain combines TRBV6-5 with TRBJ2-5, with a weak D call TRBD1 (5 bases). Trimming shortened V by 0 bases and J by 5 bases, and 10 bases separated the two germline ends. The germline gives CDR1 MNHEY, CDR2 SVGAGI. The CDR3 loop spans 14 amino acids. The CDR3 here is CASSYSTRAETQYF. The CDR3 DNA reads as TGTGCCAGCAGTTACTCGACCAGGGCCGAGACCCAGTACTTC.

This clone was observed once. This sample also contains other DNA sequences that code for the same CDR3. The V call is TRBV7-2, the J call TRBJ1-5; TRBD1 might be the D (5 bases). The CDR3 spans 16 residues. Germline assignment: CDR1 SGHTA and CDR2 FQGNSA. Trimming removed 5 bases from V and 2 bases from J, with 16 bases in between. The CDR3 region is CASSPGQGRGNQPQHF. The CDR3 region has the DNA TGTGCCAGCAGCCCAGGGCAGGGAAGGGGCAATCAGCCCCAGCATTTT.

The table lists this clone with a few counts. The V call is TRBV7-9, the J call TRBJ2-7, with TRBD1 matching 10 bases. Looked up from germline, CDR1 is SEHNR and CDR2 is FQNEAQ (reference sequence). V lost 5 bases, J lost 6 bases, and 10 bases stayed unmatched. The CDR3 extends over 15 amino acids. Here the CDR3 reads CASSPVRDRGGEQYF. The CDR3 DNA sequence: TGTGCCAGCAGCCCTGTCCGGGACAGGGGCGGCGAGCAGTACTTC.

This sequence joins TRBV7-2 and TRBJ1-1; D unresolved. The CDR3 length is 14 residues. Trimming removed 5 bases from V and 1 base from J, with 11 bases in between. Germline lookup yields CDR1 SGHTA and CDR2 FQGNSA. This CDR3 reads CASSHSLGNTEAFF. CDR3 in DNA: TGTGCCAGCAGCCATAGTTTGGGGAACACTGAAGCTTTCTTT. Full variable domain (remainder filled in from reference TRBV7-2 and TRBJ1-1): GAGVSQSPSNKVTEKGKDVELRCDPISGHTALYWYRQSLGQGLEFLIYFQGNSAPDKSGLPSDRFSAERTGGSVSTLTIQRTQQEDSAVYLCASSHSLGNTEAFFGQGTRLTVV.

This clone was picked up one time. This chain joins TRBV7-2 and TRBJ2-5; tentatively, D is TRBD1 or TRBD2 (5 bases each). From germline, CDR1 is SGHTA and CDR2 FQGNSA. CDR3 length: 16 amino acids. Trimming removed 5 bases at V and 4 bases at J, with 20 bases between. The DNA for the CDR3 is TGTGCCAGCAGCCGGGGCGGCGGAACGACCCTAGAGACCCAGTACTTC. Protein sequence: CASSRGGGTTLETQYF.

The chain has TRBV7-3 and TRBJ2-1; D gene unclear. V lost 3 bases and J 7 bases, leaving 10 bases between the germline ends. The CDR3 length is 13 residues. CDR1 is SGHTA and CDR2 is FQGTGA in the germline V gene. CDR3: CASSFRPPNEQFF. The CDR3 DNA sequence: TGTGCCAGCAGCTTCCGGCCGCCTAATGAGCAGTTCTTC.

The chain uses TRBV7-2 and TRBJ2-7; 10 nucleotides match TRBD1. Germline CDR1 is SGHTA and CDR2 is FQGNSA. J lost 2 bases, V lost 8 bases, and 6 bases had no gene match. The CDR3 runs to 14 residues. CDR3 DNA sequence: TGTGCCAGCCGGGAAGGACAGGGGGCCTACGAGCAGTACTTC. It yields the protein CASREGQGAYEQYF.

The chain uses TRBV9 and TRBJ1-2; weak D call: TRBD1 (5 bases). V was clipped by 3 bases and J by 4 bases, with 19 bases between them. CDR1 is SGDLS, CDR2 YYNGEE, per germline. The CDR3 consists of 16 residues. The CDR3, as DNA: TGTGCCAGCAGCGCCCCCCTTAGGGGTTTAACCTATGGCTACACCTTC. Protein sequence: CASSAPLRGLTYGYTF.